Listed here are 20 T cell receptor beta chains from one sample, sequenced in a study of blood T cell repertoires in COVID-19. Repertoires were generated with immunoSEQ multiplex PCR, while TCRdb's copy carries only in-frame clones and drops some. This sample yields over 350,000 clones, of which roughly 88% are seen a single time; more than 0.85% belongs to the top ten. Sequences were obtained from PBMCs or T cells enriched from blood (not recorded which). All receptors derive from a woman aged 30 to 39 with acute COVID-19.

The genes are TRBV12-3 or TRBV12-4 and TRBJ1-2; 7 positions match TRBD1. This CDR3 contains 13 residues. Trimming cost V 6 bases and J 13 bases; bases outside gene matches: 14. The CDR3 sequence is CASSGPGQRYTTF. CDR3 in DNA: TGTGCCAGCAGCGGTCCGGGACAGCGATATACCACCTTC.

The chain employs TRBV10-2 and TRBJ1-6; no firm D call. With 2 bases removed from V and 0 bases from J, the gap between germline ends came to 8 bases. The germline V gene encodes CDR1 WSHSY and CDR2 SAAADI. The CDR3 runs 16 residues. CDR3 in amino acids: CASSELLSSYNSPLHF. The CDR3 DNA reads TGCGCCAGCAGTGAGCTACTGAGCTCCTATAATTCACCCCTCCACTTT.

The chain links TRBV5-1 to TRBJ1-2; 9 positions agree with TRBD1. The CDR3 is made up of 13 amino acids. V was clipped by 4 bases and J by 8 bases; unmatched bases: 6. Per the germline V gene, CDR1 is SGHRS and CDR2 is YFSETQ. For the CDR3, the DNA is TGCGCCAGCAGCCAAGGACAGGGGAGAGGCTACACCTTC. This codes for CASSQGQGRGYTF.

The chain joins TRBV11-2 to TRBJ2-2; D is possibly TRBD1 (6 bases). CDR1 SGHAT and CDR2 FQNNGV come from the germline V gene. This CDR3 region has 17 residues. Trimming removed 1 base from V and 3 bases from J, with 15 bases in between. The CDR3 sequence is CASSLAAGAIDTGELFF. The CDR3 DNA reads TGTGCCAGCAGCTTAGCGGCAGGGGCCATTGACACCGGGGAGCTGTTTTTT.

V and J are TRBV2 and TRBJ2-5, with 11 nucleotides matching TRBD2. V shed 8 bases and J 5 bases; nucleotides not matched to a gene: 16. CDR3 length: 17 residues. Germline V lookup: CDR1 SNHLY, CDR2 FYNNEI. Here the CDR3 DNA reads TGTGCCAGCGGGGGGGAGACTAGCGGGGCCCCTGGGGAGACCCAGTACTTC. Translating it yields CASGGETSGAPGETQYF.

The chain is built from TRBV4-3 and TRBJ2-3; the D gene is possibly TRBD1 (6 bases). This CDR3 is 14 amino acids long. Germline V gene data show CDR1 as LGHNA and CDR2 as YSLEER. V dropped 4 bases and J dropped 6 bases, with 14 bases sitting between them. The CDR3 is CASSPASRGDTQYF. CDR3 DNA sequence: TGCGCCAGCAGCCCCGCGAGCAGGGGTGATACGCAGTATTTT.

V and J are TRBV15 and TRBJ1-5; D remains unclear. The germline gives CDR1 LNHNV, CDR2 YYDKDF (reference sequence). Trimming stripped 1 base from V and 3 bases from J, with 13 bases between. The CDR3 sequence is 16 residues long. The CDR3 coding sequence is TGTGCCACCAGCAGAGGGGCAGGCACGAACAATCAGCCCCAGCATTTT. Encoded protein: CATSRGAGTNNQPQHF.

This chain connects TRBV7-8 to TRBJ2-1, with 15 bases matching TRBD2. CDR3 length equals 17 residues. The ends lost 10 bases at V and 0 bases at J; junction bases unmatched: 7. Per germline, CDR1 SGHVS and CDR2 FQNEAQ. CDR3 amino acids: CAIGLAGGGSSYNEQFF. CDR3 bases: TGTGCCATCGGACTAGCGGGGGGGGGAAGCTCCTACAATGAGCAGTTCTTC. The complete variable domain, with remaining parts taken from reference TRBV7-8 and TRBJ2-1, reads GAGVSQSPRYKVAKRGQDVALRCDPISGHVSLFWYQQALGQGPEFLTYFQNEAQLDKSGLPSDRFFAERPEGSVSTLKIQRTQQEDSAVYLCAIGLAGGGSSYNEQFFGPGTRLTVL.

The gene calls are TRBV27 and TRBJ2-7; D is unresolved. The CDR3 totals 13 residues. Germline V gives CDR1 MNHEY, CDR2 SMNVEV (reference sequence). V dropped 5 bases and J dropped 2 bases, with 10 bases sitting between them. CDR3 sequence reads: CASSVHSPYEQYF. The CDR3 DNA reads TGTGCCAGCAGTGTCCACAGCCCCTACGAGCAGTACTTC.

The rearrangement links TRBV25-1 to TRBJ1-6; D is unresolved. This CDR3 region has 14 residues. V dropped 2 bases and J dropped 11 bases, with 13 bases sitting between them. The germline gives CDR1 MGHDK, CDR2 SYGVNS. CDR3 nucleotides: TGTGCCAGCAGTGAACGGTCAGGCTGGGCACCCCTCCACTTT. Its protein product is CASSERSGWAPLHF.

This clone was detected a few times. The CDR3 nucleotides are TGTGCCCTGGGGGGGCCCCTATACAATGAGCAGTTCTTC. This codes for CALGGPLYNEQFF. The chain uses TRBV10-3 and TRBJ2-1; D is possibly TRBD2 (7 bases). Germline values: CDR1 ENHRY, CDR2 SYGVKD. The CDR3 covers 13 residues. The ends were cut back, 11 bases at V and 4 bases at J, with 15 bases in the middle.

This clone has just one count. Written as DNA, the CDR3 is TGTGCCAGCAGCCACCACAGGCAGCTGAACACTGAAGCTTTCTTT. This sequence encodes CASSHHRQLNTEAFF. The chain recombines TRBV11-2 with TRBJ1-1; weak D call: TRBD1 (5 bases). Germline CDR1 is SGHAT and CDR2 is FQNNGV. This CDR3 is built from 15 residues. Between the trimmed V and J ends, which lost 5 bases and 0 bases, there was a span of 13 bases.

The chain links TRBV7-2 to TRBJ1-1; 8 nucleotides match TRBD1. Germline CDR1 reads SGHTA; CDR2 reads FQGNSA. This CDR3 region has 13 residues. V was clipped by 7 bases and J by 1 base; unmatched bases: 2. CDR3 nucleotides: TGTGCCAGCAAGGGACAGGCGAACACTGAAGCTTTCTTT. This gives the protein CASKGQANTEAFF.

The gene calls are TRBV3-1 (or the pseudogene TRBV3-2) and TRBJ1-1; 7 bases are a match to TRBD1. CDR1 LGHDT and CDR2 YNNKEL come from the germline V gene (reference sequence). This CDR3 comprises 14 residues. Trimming removed 2 bases from V and 1 base from J; junction bases left unmatched: 1. The CDR3 is CASSQRQGNTEAFF. The CDR3 coding sequence is TGTGCCAGCAGCCAACGACAGGGGAACACTGAAGCTTTCTTT.

This rearrangement joins TRBV9 to TRBJ1-1; no clear D gene. V lost 4 bases and J 1 base, leaving 11 bases between the germline ends. Per the germline V gene, CDR1 is SGDLS and CDR2 is YYNGEE. The CDR3 runs to 14 residues. The chain's CDR3 is CASSPSAGNTEAFF. The CDR3, as DNA: TGTGCCAGCAGCCCTAGCGCAGGGAACACTGAAGCTTTCTTT.

The chain uses TRBV12-3 or TRBV12-4 and TRBJ1-4, with D uncertain. V dropped 6 bases and J dropped 6 bases, with 8 bases sitting between them. The length of the CDR3 is 12 residues. The CDR3 here is CASSPFHEKLFF. The CDR3 DNA is TGTGCCAGCAGCCCATTCCATGAAAAACTGTTTTTT.

The rearrangement joins TRBV7-2 to TRBJ2-3, with TRBD2 identical over 10 bases. The V and J ends lost 5 bases and 10 bases, in that order; junction bases with no gene match: 12. Germline CDR1 and CDR2: SGHTA and FQGNSA. The CDR3 runs to 15 residues. As DNA, the CDR3 is TGTGCCAGCAGCCCTTTGAGCGGGGGGGCCGGGGCGCAGTATTTT. Protein product: CASSPLSGGAGAQYF.

The V and J genes are TRBV30 and TRBJ1-6; D might be TRBD1 (6 bases). Looked up from germline, CDR1 is GTSNPN and CDR2 is SVGIG (reference sequence). V lost 2 bases and J lost 5, with 13 bases in between. CDR3 length equals 15 residues. The CDR3 region is CAWSPKDRDNSPLHF. As DNA, the CDR3 is TGTGCCTGGAGTCCAAAGGACAGAGATAATTCACCCCTCCACTTT.

J is TRBJ2-1 and V is TRBV5-4; 11 positions match TRBD2. Germline V gene sequence: CDR1 SGHNT, CDR2 YYREEE (reference sequence). This CDR3 contains 15 residues. J lost 3 bases, V lost 4 bases, and 3 bases had no gene match. CDR3 nucleotide sequence: TGTGCCAGCAGCCCGGGACTAGCGGACTACAATGAGCAGTTCTTC. It yields the protein CASSPGLADYNEQFF.

This rearrangement joins TRBV7-9 to TRBJ2-5; 10 positions agree with TRBD2. V lost 5 bases, J lost 1 base, and 7 bases stayed unmatched. The CDR3 extends over 16 amino acids. CDR1 and CDR2 from the germline V gene are SEHNR and FQNEAQ (reference sequence). As DNA, the CDR3 is TGTGCCAGCAGCCGTGGAGCGGGGGGGATCCAAGAGACCCAGTACTTC. As protein: CASSRGAGGIQETQYF. Full variable domain (outside the CDR3, taken from reference TRBV7-9 and TRBJ2-5): DTGVSQNPRHKITKRGQNVTFRCDPISEHNRLYWYRQTLGQGPEFLTYFQNEAQLEKSRLLSDRFSAERPKGSFSTLEIQRTEQGDSAMYLCASSRGAGGIQETQYFGPGTRLLVL.